Listed here are 32 T cell receptor beta chains from one sample, sequenced in a study of cytomegalovirus exposure and HLA in healthy donors. PCR primers comprised 60 Vbeta and 13 Jbeta primers. The protocol was immunoSEQ multiplex PCR, while the TCRdb copy is restricted to in-frame clones and leaves out a portion. The table records 80,000 to 100,000 clones, roughly 70% of them present only once. Sequencing was done on a sample of PBMCs. Source of these receptors: a man aged 45 to 65 in good health and CMV-seronegative.

The rearrangement joins TRBV6-1 to TRBJ1-2; D not resolved. Deletions cut 1 base from V and 3 bases from J, with 12 bases between. The CDR3 contains 15 residues. CDR1 and CDR2 from the germline V gene are MNHNS and SASEGT. CDR3: CASSEGSPSDYGYTF. CDR3 nucleotide sequence: TGTGCCAGCAGTGAAGGGTCCCCCTCGGACTATGGCTACACCTTC.

J is TRBJ2-2 and V is TRBV18, with D unclear. The CDR3 is made up of 15 amino acids. CDR1 is KGHSH and CDR2 is LQKENI in the germline V gene. V lost 3 bases, J lost 2 bases, and 10 bases lay in between. The DNA of the CDR3 is TGTGCCAGCTCACCCTACAGAGTCAACACCGGGGAGCTGTTTTTT. Its translation is CASSPYRVNTGELFF.

The rearrangement links TRBV11-1 to TRBJ2-1, with a possible D match to TRBD1 (5 bases). This CDR3 spans 17 amino acids. Germline V gives CDR1 SGHAT, CDR2 FQDESV (reference sequence). V lost 2 bases and J lost 1, with 15 bases in between. The CDR3 region has the DNA TGTGCCAGCAGCTTACTTTCCAGGGCATTATCCTACAATGAGCAGTTCTTC. Its translation is CASSLLSRALSYNEQFF.

This chain links TRBV5-1 with TRBJ2-7; 10 nucleotides line up with TRBD2. In germline, CDR1 is SGHRS, CDR2 YFSETQ. This CDR3 comprises 17 residues. The V segment lost 4 bases and the J segment 4 bases; nucleotides outside the gene matches: 14. CDR3 DNA sequence: TGCGCCAGCAGCCCTTACGGCTCGGGACTAGCGAAATACGAGCAGTACTTC. This sequence encodes CASSPYGSGLAKYEQYF. Looking up the rest from reference TRBV5-1 and TRBJ2-7 gives the full variable domain: KAGVTQTPRYLIKTRGQQVTLSCSPISGHRSVSWYQQTPGQGLQFLFEYFSETQRNKGNFPGRFSGRQFSNSRSEMNVSTLELGDSALYLCASSPYGSGLAKYEQYFGPGTRLTVT.

The gene calls are TRBV28 and TRBJ2-5, with TRBD1 matching 10 bases. The DNA end favors TRBJ2-7, so the J call may be wrong. Germline lookup yields CDR1 MDHEN and CDR2 SYDVKM. This CDR3 has 15 amino acids. The CDR3 DNA sequence: TGTGCCAGCAACCTCCCCGGGACAGGGGCGGTCGAGCAGTACTTC. The encoded protein is CASNLPGTGAVEQYF.

The genes are TRBV10-1 and TRBJ2-1; weak D call: TRBD1 (6 bases). The germline CDR1 and CDR2 sequences are WNHNN and SYGVQD (reference sequence). The CDR3 consists of 15 residues. Between the trimmed V and J ends, which lost 2 bases and 5 bases, there was a span of 13 bases. The CDR3: CASSERTAGNNEQFF. The DNA of the CDR3 is TGCGCCAGCAGTGAGCGGACAGCCGGGAACAATGAGCAGTTCTTC.

The CDR3 DNA reads TGTGCCAGCAGCCCGGACAGAAAGATGGAGACCCAGTACTTC. Protein: CASSPDRKMETQYF. The chain uses TRBV11-2 and TRBJ2-5; TRBD1 is a possible D gene (6 bases). Trimming removed 5 bases at V and 5 bases at J, with 15 bases between. The CDR3 consists of 14 residues. The germline CDR1 and CDR2 sequences are SGHAT and FQNNGV.

V gene TRBV28 combines with J gene TRBJ2-1; TRBD2 agrees at 7 bases. V was clipped by 7 bases and J by 7 bases; unmatched bases: 4. CDR3 length equals 12 residues. Looked up from germline, CDR1 is MDHEN and CDR2 is SYDVKM. CDR3 in amino acids: CASTGGGNEQFF. Here the CDR3 DNA reads TGTGCCAGCACGGGGGGAGGGAATGAGCAGTTCTTC.

The chain has TRBV7-2 and TRBJ2-5; 8 bases are a match to TRBD2. With the DNA end fitting TRBJ2-7 better, the J assignment may be wrong. CDR3 size: 17 residues. Looked up from germline, CDR1 is SGHTA and CDR2 is FQGNSA. CDR3 DNA: TGTGCCAGCAGCTTAGCTGGCGGGGGGATCAGCTCCTACGAGCAGTACTTC. Its protein product is CASSLAGGGISSYEQYF.

The chain uses TRBV7-9 and TRBJ1-1; 9 positions agree with TRBD1. The CDR3 is 14 amino acids. Trimming at V came to 5 bases and at J to 4 bases, leaving 5 bases not matched to a gene. The germline CDR1 and CDR2 sequences are SEHNR and FQNEAQ (reference sequence). For the CDR3, the DNA is TGTGCCAGCAGCCCTGGACAGGGGAGCACTGAAGCTTTCTTT. Amino acid sequence: CASSPGQGSTEAFF.

The chain joins TRBV5-4 to TRBJ1-6; 8 bases are a match to TRBD1. The CDR3 length is 18 residues. The ends lost 1 base at V and 7 bases at J; junction bases unmatched: 13. CDR1 SGHNT and CDR2 YYREEE come from the germline V gene (reference sequence). The CDR3 here is CASSLSLQGALKNSPLHF. The CDR3 coding sequence is TGTGCCAGCAGCTTGTCTCTCCAGGGGGCTTTGAAGAATTCACCCCTCCACTTT. Combining the CDR3 with reference TRBV5-4 and TRBJ1-6 gives the whole variable domain ETGVTQSPTHLIKTRGQQVTLRCSSQSGHNTVSWYQQALGQGPQFIFQYYREEENGRGNFPPRFSGLQFPNYSSELNVNALELDDSALYLCASSLSLQGALKNSPLHFGNGTRLTVT.

The CDR3 nucleotides are TGCGCCCGGTGGCTAGGGACTAGCGGTACCTTAGCCAAAAACATTCAGTACTTC. Amino acid sequence: CARWLGTSGTLAKNIQYF. V usage is TRBV5-1 and J usage is TRBJ2-4; 11 positions match TRBD2. CDR1 and CDR2 (germline): SGHRS, YFSETQ. V lost 10 bases to trimming and J lost 0 bases; unmatched junction nucleotides: 15. The length of the CDR3 is 18 residues.

This clone was observed a handful of times. The rearrangement links TRBV5-6 to TRBJ2-2, with D maybe TRBD2 (7 bases). V was pared by 3 bases and J by 3 bases, with 15 bases between. Germline V gene data show CDR1 as SGHDT and CDR2 as YYEEEE. There are 16 residues in the CDR3. CDR3 sequence: CASSSPGGADTGELFF. For the CDR3, the DNA is TGTGCCAGCAGCTCACCTGGGGGGGCAGACACCGGGGAGCTGTTTTTT.

The gene calls are TRBV5-1 and TRBJ2-1, with D unresolved. CDR1 is SGHRS, CDR2 YFSETQ, per germline. The germline V and J ends were trimmed by 2 bases and 7 bases, with 7 bases remaining between them. CDR3 length equals 12 residues. The CDR3 coding sequence is TGCGCCAGCAGCTTCGGAGCGAATGAGCAGTTCTTC. Encoded protein: CASSFGANEQFF.

The chain joins TRBV5-4 to TRBJ2-7, with TRBD1 as a possible D gene (5 bases). V was clipped by 2 bases and J by 0 bases, with 12 bases between them. Germline CDR1 SGHNT, CDR2 YYREEE (reference sequence). The length of the CDR3 is 15 residues. The CDR3 region has the DNA TGTGCCAGCAGCTTCGCGGCAGGGTACTCCTACGAGCAGTACTTC. It is translated as CASSFAAGYSYEQYF.

This sequence joins TRBV7-2 and TRBJ1-1; 7 nucleotides align to TRBD1. The V gene's germline CDR1 is SGHTA and CDR2 FQGNSA. The V segment lost 3 bases and the J segment 6 bases; nucleotides outside the gene matches: 7. The CDR3 length is 14 residues. CDR3 residues: CASSFEGAMPEAFF. The DNA for the CDR3 is TGTGCCAGCAGCTTCGAGGGGGCAATGCCTGAAGCTTTCTTT.

V usage is TRBV28 and J usage is TRBJ1-5, with 7 nucleotides matching TRBD1. Germline trimming cut 7 bases from V and 0 bases from J; bases unmatched to any gene: 9. Germline V lookup: CDR1 MDHEN, CDR2 SYDVKM. The CDR3 is 16 amino acids. CDR3 residues: CASNAGTDDSNQPQHF. In nucleotides, the CDR3 is TGTGCCAGCAATGCCGGGACAGACGATAGCAATCAGCCCCAGCATTTT.

In the case of this clone: The same CDR3 also results from other DNA sequences found in this sample. The V call is TRBV28, the J call TRBJ1-5; 9 bases line up with TRBD1. CDR1 and CDR2 (germline): MDHEN, SYDVKM. The CDR3 contains 15 residues. Trimming cost V 4 bases and J 3 bases; bases outside gene matches: 4. The CDR3 protein is CASSSGQGLNQPQHF. In DNA form, the CDR3 reads TGTGCCAGCAGTTCCGGACAGGGGCTCAATCAGCCCCAGCATTTT.

This clone has a handful of counts. The genes are TRBV21-1 and TRBJ1-5; TRBD1 is the table's D call and was not checked against the DNA. TRBV21-1 is given as a pseudogene. The CDR3 runs 14 residues. The DNA for the CDR3 is TGTGCCAGCAGCAAGGGGGACAGGGAAGAGCCCCAGCATTTT. Amino acid sequence: CASSKGDREEPQHF.

Written as DNA, the CDR3 is TGTGCCAGCAGCTTAGCACTTAGCCGGGGGGGCACCGGGGAGCTGTTTTTT. Its protein product is CASSLALSRGGTGELFF. The chain recombines TRBV7-2 with TRBJ2-2; 8 nucleotides align to TRBD2. V gave up 0 bases and J gave up 4 bases; unmatched junction bases: 7. This CDR3 is 17 amino acids long. Germline CDR1 SGHTA, CDR2 FQGNSA.

V and J are TRBV19 and TRBJ1-5, with 7 bases aligning to TRBD1. Trimming took 9 bases from V and 4 from J; bases not matched to a gene: 15. The CDR3 consists of 16 residues. Germline V gene sequence: CDR1 LNHDA, CDR2 SQIVND (reference sequence). CDR3 in DNA: TGTGCCAGCAGGGGGTTTTGGGCAGGGGTTAATCAGCCCCAGCATTTT. The encoded protein is CASRGFWAGVNQPQHF.

The chain couples TRBV5-1 to TRBJ1-6, with 11 bases lining up with TRBD1. The CDR3 is 15 amino acids. Germline CDR1 SGHRS, CDR2 YFSETQ. V trimming: 5 bases; J trimming: 8 bases; junction bases outside the gene matches: 6. In DNA form, the CDR3 reads TGCGCCAGCAGATCCCGGACAGGGGGCGATTCACCCCTCCACTTT. Its translation: CASRSRTGGDSPLHF.

The chain has TRBV5-4 and TRBJ2-1, with 8 bases identical to TRBD2. The V segment lost 9 bases and the J segment 9 bases; nucleotides outside the gene matches: 14. Germline V lookup: CDR1 SGHNT, CDR2 YYREEE (reference sequence). The CDR3 consists of 14 residues. In nucleotides, the CDR3 is TGTGCCACCCGGTTGCGGGGGGCGAGTAGTGAGCAGTTCTTC. This encodes CATRLRGASSEQFF.

This rearrangement joins TRBV18 to TRBJ2-5; 11 nucleotides line up with TRBD1. V dropped 5 bases and J dropped 5; count of bases not matched to a gene: 10. The CDR3 extends over 16 amino acids. Germline CDR1 reads KGHSH; CDR2 reads LQKENI. CDR3 sequence (DNA): TGTGCCAGCTCAGCACTCGGGACAGGGGGTCGGGAGACCCAGTACTTC. This gives the protein CASSALGTGGRETQYF.

The chain is built from TRBV29-1 and TRBJ1-5, with D perhaps TRBD1 (5 bases). The V gene's germline CDR1 is SQVTM and CDR2 ANQGSEA. Trimming stripped 4 bases from V and 3 bases from J, with 10 bases between. The CDR3 consists of 13 residues. CDR3 region: CSVGWDSNQPQHF. The CDR3, as DNA: TGCAGCGTTGGTTGGGACTCCAATCAGCCCCAGCATTTT.

This clone was observed a handful of times. V usage is TRBV2 and J usage is TRBJ2-7, with 7 bases lining up with TRBD2. CDR3 size: 16 residues. Germline V gene lookup returns CDR1 SNHLY and CDR2 FYNNEI. Losses at the gene ends were 4 bases for V and 7 bases for J; bases not matched to a gene: 16. The DNA for the CDR3 is TGTGCCAGCAGTGGGGGGGGGATTAGGGGTCCGAATGAGCAGTACTTC. Its translation: CASSGGGIRGPNEQYF. Combining the CDR3 with reference TRBV2 and TRBJ2-7 gives the whole variable domain EPEVTQTPSHQVTQMGQEVILRCVPISNHLYFYWYRQILGQKVEFLVSFYNNEISEKSEIFDDQFSVERPDGSNFTLKIRSTKLEDSAMYFCASSGGGIRGPNEQYFGPGTRLTVT.

The rearrangement uses TRBV6-5 and TRBJ2-7; a weak D match, TRBD1 (6 bases). CDR3 length equals 11 residues. Germline V gene lookup returns CDR1 MNHEY and CDR2 SVGAGI. V was cut by 8 bases and J by 3 bases, with 8 bases left in between. The CDR3: CASGTFYEQYF. In DNA form, the CDR3 reads TGTGCCAGCGGGACATTCTACGAGCAGTACTTC.

About this clone: The junction differs from germline at one of its ends, possibly a read error. The chain couples TRBV7-7 to TRBJ2-5; maybe TRBD2 (7 bases). This CDR3 has 17 amino acids. Germline CDR1 reads SSHAT; CDR2 reads FNYEAQ (reference sequence). CDR3 residues: CASSLGEVRGGIETQYF. In DNA, the CDR3 is TGTGCTAGCAGCTTAGGCGAAGTGAGGGGGGGGATAGAGACCCAGTACTTC.

V usage is TRBV29-1 and J usage is TRBJ2-1, with 7 nucleotides matching TRBD2. Looked up from germline, CDR1 is SQVTM and CDR2 is ANQGSEA. The CDR3 is 12 residues long. With V trimmed by 6 bases and J by 10 bases, 9 bases remained unmatched. The CDR3 is CSVLSSGHEQFF. In nucleotides, the CDR3 is TGCAGCGTGCTATCTAGCGGACACGAGCAGTTCTTC.

This chain joins TRBV9 and TRBJ1-3; 8 bases are shared with TRBD1. V lost 0 bases, J lost 3 bases, and 8 bases stayed unmatched. Germline loops: CDR1 SGDLS, CDR2 YYNGEE. This CDR3 comprises 17 residues. The CDR3: CASSVAQGALGGNTIYF. In nucleotides, the CDR3 is TGTGCCAGCAGCGTAGCCCAGGGGGCTCTGGGTGGAAACACCATATATTTT. Complete variable domain (other parts from reference TRBV9 and TRBJ1-3): DSGVTQTPKHLITATGQRVTLRCSPRSGDLSVYWYQQSLDQGLQFLIQYYNGEERAKGNILERFSAQQFPDLHSELNLSSLELGDSALYFCASSVAQGALGGNTIYFGEGSWLTVV.

This clone was observed a few times. This chain uses TRBV10-3 with TRBJ2-6; D may be TRBD1 (6 bases). This CDR3 spans 15 amino acids. The V gene's germline CDR1 is ENHRY and CDR2 SYGVKD. With 5 bases removed from V and 1 base from J, the gap between germline ends came to 9 bases. The CDR3 sequence is CAISPDRSGANVLTF. DNA for the CDR3: TGTGCCATCAGTCCCGACAGGTCTGGGGCCAACGTCCTGACTTTC.

The chain uses TRBV7-6 and TRBJ1-5; a weak D match, TRBD1 (5 bases). V was clipped by 5 bases and J by 10 bases, with 9 bases between them. Germline V gene sequence: CDR1 SGHVS, CDR2 FNYEAQ. This CDR3 has 11 amino acids. The CDR3 spells CASSDGGPQHF. The CDR3 region has the DNA TGTGCCAGCAGCGACGGGGGACCCCAGCATTTT. Together with reference TRBV7-6 and TRBJ1-5, the CDR3 gives the full variable domain: GAGVSQSPRYKVTKRGQDVALRCDPISGHVSLYWYRQALGQGPEFLTYFNYEAQQDKSGLPNDRFSAERPEGSISTLTIQRTEQRDSAMYRCASSDGGPQHFGDGTRLSIL.